This paragraph reports one T cell receptor beta chain. Antigen unknown. A much bigger clone sits one base away, suggesting this may be a read error. At both of two time points, roughly 5.4 milliliters of peripheral blood were drawn. Multiplex PCR in two rounds served to amplify TCR beta CDR3 from genomic DNA. Specific primers for each TRBV and TRBJ gene were what first-round PCR used. Universal primers were used for second-round PCR. Each CDR3 protein gets one entry after TCRdb re-called the multiplex PCR reads with MiXCR. The table records 45,000 to 60,000 distinct CDR3 sequences, about a third of them present only once. The CDR3 contains 14 residues. The ends were cut back, 5 bases at V and 4 bases at J, with 14 bases in the middle. The germline V gene encodes CDR1 LGHNT and CDR2 FRNRAP. This record comes from a study of prognosis after radiotherapy for stage I lung cancer. Study in general: Radiotherapy: SBRT, 3 to 5 fractions, biologically effective dose at least 100 Gy.

General observations from the study: Unique TCR clone counts went down once patients had stereotactic body radiation therapy, median about 10,000 versus 6,900.

Source: PBMCs, taken before or after stereotactic body radiation therapy (not recorded which). This receptor was taken from a donor older than 45 with non-small cell lung cancer. The chain uses TRBV12-5 and TRBJ1-1, with unresolved D. The CDR3 region has the DNA TGTGCTAGTGGTCCCGGTGTGGCGAGCACTGAAGCTTTCTTT. Amino acids: CASGPGVASTEAFF.